This T cell receptor beta chain derives from a study of CD8+ T cells in alopecia areata. This CDR3 comprises 13 residues. The germline CDR1 and CDR2 sequences are PRHDT and FYEKMQ (reference sequence). The J segment lost 6 bases and the V segment lost 8 bases, leaving 2 bases of the junction unmatched. Lesional scalp punch biopsies and peripheral blood came from alopecia areata patients. Cell sorting on a FACSAria was used to separate CD4+ and CD8+ T cells from the PBMCs. Study results and limitations: Clonality exceeded that of normal scalp in lesional scalp, most notably in alopecia totalis/universalis. When scalp samples are sequenced, resident alphabeta T cells of normal skin are also captured.

This clone turned up a few times. Antigen: not known. RNA extraction and reverse transcription yielded cDNA as sequencing template. Libraries were prepared by immunoSEQ multiplex PCR; TCRdb keeps only in-frame clonotypes and omits some of them. Seen here are 150,000 to 200,000 clones, just over 65% observed once, and the top ten hold more than 9.5%. The chain joins TRBV13 to TRBJ1-6; the match to TRBD1 covers 9 bases. The sequence was collected from a human donor with alopecia areata. Material: CD8+ T cells sorted from blood, obtained at week 0. This CDR3 is CASGTGFNSPLHF. Written as DNA, the CDR3 is TGTGCCAGCGGGACAGGGTTTAATTCACCCCTCCACTTT.